The T cell receptor beta chain under discussion was sequenced for a study of T cells in Graves' hyperthyroidism and ophthalmopathy. Study-level findings and limits: Blood also held most thyroid clonotypes expanded beyond 0.001.

V lost 10 bases to trimming and J lost 0 bases, with 13 bases between them. Germline lookup yields CDR1 MNHEY and CDR2 SVGEGT. This CDR3 region has 15 residues. Researchers took RNA transcripts and amplified the TCR beta CDR3 regions from them. Initially, a first-round RT-PCR of the TCR CDR3 employed the HTBI primer set. MiXCR, run by TCRdb on the multiplex PCR reads, gives a single entry per CDR3 protein. The sample has approximately 520,000 distinct CDR3 sequences, roughly 25% seen once. Ten or more counts support this clonotype. Antigen unknown. The chain employs TRBV6-2 or TRBV6-3 and TRBJ2-6, with D possibly being TRBD1 (6 bases). The source is a woman in her thirties with Graves' ophthalmopathy. The specimen sequenced was blood. The DNA for the CDR3 is TGTGCCACCGACCGAGGGGGCTCTGGGGCCAACGTCCTGACTTTC. This encodes CATDRGGSGANVLTF.